The 23 T cell receptor beta chains below come from one sample, sequenced in a study of blood T cell repertoires in COVID-19. Clones were sequenced by immunoSEQ multiplex PCR, and TCRdb holds only the in-frame ones, with some missing. The data contain about 380,000 clones, 81% of them seen just once; the ten biggest clones take up about 1%. The sample consisted of peripheral blood. The receptors come from a human donor with acute or convalescent COVID-19. The donor label of this sample is uncertain.

The rearrangement uses TRBV2 and TRBJ1-2, with 7 nucleotides matching TRBD1. This CDR3 region has 14 residues. Germline lookup yields CDR1 SNHLY and CDR2 FYNNEI. Trimming took 0 bases from V and 4 from J; bases not matched to a gene: 2. The CDR3 bases are TGTGCCAGCAGTGAAGCGACAGGGAGCTATGGCTACACCTTC. This codes for CASSEATGSYGYTF.

The genes are TRBV20-1 and TRBJ2-7, with 8 bases that match TRBD1. Germline CDR1 and CDR2: DFQATT and SNEGSKA (reference sequence). The ends lost 5 bases at V and 1 base at J; junction bases unmatched: 4. The CDR3 contains 13 residues. CDR3 sequence (DNA): TGCAGTGCTCGTGGACAGGGTTCCTACGAGCAGTACTTC. Amino acid sequence: CSARGQGSYEQYF.

This sequence joins TRBV6-5 and TRBJ2-2, with TRBD2 matching over 10 bases. Germline lookup yields CDR1 MNHEY and CDR2 SVGAGI. V gave up 6 bases and J gave up 10 bases; unmatched junction bases: 8. This CDR3 spans 14 amino acids. The CDR3 region is CASSLLAGSQELFF. The CDR3 coding sequence is TGTGCCAGCAGCCTACTAGCGGGAAGCCAGGAGCTGTTTTTT.

CDR3 nucleotides: TGTGCCAGCTCACCGGGACAGAGCGAGCCCCAGCATTTT. This codes for CASSPGQSEPQHF. V usage is TRBV18 and J usage is TRBJ1-5; 7 bases agree with TRBD1. CDR1 and CDR2 (germline): KGHSH, LQKENI. Trimming cost V 3 bases and J 8 bases; bases outside gene matches: 4. The CDR3 totals 13 residues. The whole variable domain, remainder taken from reference TRBV18 and TRBJ1-5, is NAGVMQNPRHLVRRRGQEARLRCSPMKGHSHVYWYRQLPEEGLKFMVYLQKENIIDESGMPKERFSAEFPKEGPSILRIQQVVRGDSAAYFCASSPGQSEPQHFGDGTRLSIL.

The table lists this clone with a few counts. The chain employs TRBV5-4 and TRBJ1-1; D ambiguous. V dropped 4 bases and J dropped 0 bases, with 16 bases sitting between them. This CDR3 region has 16 residues. Germline CDR1 reads SGHNT; CDR2 reads YYREEE (reference sequence). The CDR3 DNA reads as TGTGCCAGCAGCCCGCTCGGCGGCAGCCTGAACACTGAAGCTTTCTTT. This encodes CASSPLGGSLNTEAFF.

In this sample, this clone turned up once. The rearrangement links TRBV2 to TRBJ2-4, with 7 bases aligning to TRBD2. The CDR3 is made up of 15 amino acids. V lost 3 bases, J lost 4 bases, and 6 bases stayed unmatched. Germline CDR1 is SNHLY and CDR2 is FYNNEI. CDR3 protein: CASSDTGGKKNIQYF. The CDR3 DNA sequence: TGTGCCAGCAGTGATACGGGGGGAAAGAAAAACATTCAGTACTTC.

The chain employs TRBV5-1 and TRBJ2-1; 12 bases are a match to TRBD2. Germline V lookup: CDR1 SGHRS, CDR2 YFSETQ. The ends lost 1 base at V and 1 base at J; junction bases unmatched: 12. This CDR3 is 20 amino acids long. The CDR3 protein is CASSLPPPSGRAGSYNEQFF. The CDR3 DNA reads as TGCGCCAGCAGCTTGCCCCCTCCTAGCGGGAGGGCTGGGTCCTACAATGAGCAGTTCTTC.

This clone was seen a few times. The V gene is TRBV7-9, the J gene TRBJ2-2; TRBD1 aligns across 8 bases. CDR1 is SEHNR, CDR2 FQNEAQ, per germline (reference sequence). The CDR3 totals 17 residues. The ends lost 5 bases at V and 7 bases at J; junction bases unmatched: 15. As DNA, the CDR3 is TGTGCCAGCAGCCCGTTCGGGGCAGGGGGCAGTTTCGGGGAGCTGTTTTTT. Translation: CASSPFGAGGSFGELFF.

The chain uses TRBV30 and TRBJ1-5; possible D gene TRBD1, 5 bases. The CDR3 sequence is 15 residues long. V lost 4 bases, J lost 5 bases, and 18 bases lay in between. The germline gives CDR1 GTSNPN, CDR2 SVGIG (reference sequence). CDR3: CAWNFRGVRDQPQHF. The CDR3 region has the DNA TGTGCCTGGAACTTTCGGGGGGTCAGGGATCAGCCCCAGCATTTT.

This sequence joins TRBV2 and TRBJ2-3; TRBD2 matches at 9 bases. Germline V lookup: CDR1 SNHLY, CDR2 FYNNEI. Trimming at V came to 5 bases and at J to 1 base, leaving 4 bases not matched to a gene. This CDR3 comprises 15 residues. CDR3 in DNA: TGTGCCAGCAGTCTATTAGCGGGGGGCACAGATACGCAGTATTTT. This codes for CASSLLAGGTDTQYF.

The CDR3: CASSLQGRNQPQHF. The CDR3, as DNA: TGTGCCAGCAGCTTGCAGGGTAGAAATCAGCCCCAGCATTTT. V usage is TRBV5-4 and J usage is TRBJ1-5; weak D call: TRBD1 (5 bases). The V end lost 1 base, the J end lost 4 bases, and 9 bases lay between the germline ends. Germline values: CDR1 SGHNT, CDR2 YYREEE (reference sequence). The CDR3 loop spans 14 amino acids.

The chain couples TRBV5-6 to TRBJ1-6; no definite D call. Per germline, CDR1 SGHDT and CDR2 YYEEEE. V was shortened by 2 bases and J by 7 bases, with 7 bases between the two germline ends. The CDR3 has 13 amino acids. As DNA, the CDR3 is TGTGCCAGCAGCTTTGTCCGGAATTCACCCCTCCACTTT. Translating it yields CASSFVRNSPLHF. Combining the CDR3 with reference TRBV5-6 and TRBJ1-6 gives the whole variable domain DAGVTQSPTHLIKTRGQQVTLRCSPKSGHDTVSWYQQALGQGPQFIFQYYEEEERQRGNFPDRFSGHQFPNYSSELNVNALLLGDSALYLCASSFVRNSPLHFGNGTRLTVT.

In regard to this clone: The sample contains more than one DNA sequence encoding this CDR3. The gene calls are TRBV18 and TRBJ1-5; 7 bases match TRBD1. V trimming: 3 bases; J trimming: 0 bases; junction bases outside the gene matches: 2. Germline V CDR1 and CDR2: KGHSH, LQKENI. The CDR3 spans 15 residues. This CDR3 is CASSPGTDSNQPQHF. The DNA for the CDR3 is TGTGCCAGCTCACCTGGGACAGATAGCAATCAGCCCCAGCATTTT.

The V gene is TRBV6-5, the J gene TRBJ2-1, with 9 nucleotides matching TRBD1. The CDR3 is 16 amino acids. Trimming removed 4 bases from V and 2 bases from J; junction bases left unmatched: 6. From germline, CDR1 is MNHEY and CDR2 SVGAGI. CDR3 sequence reads: CASSSGDRGTYNEQFF. CDR3 nucleotide sequence: TGTGCCAGCAGTTCTGGCGACAGGGGGACCTACAATGAGCAGTTCTTC.

The V call is TRBV28, the J call TRBJ2-3, with 11 bases matching TRBD2. CDR1 is MDHEN and CDR2 is SYDVKM in the germline V gene. J gave up 3 bases and V 0 bases, and 2 bases lay outside the gene matches. The CDR3 has 16 amino acids. For the CDR3, the DNA is TGTGCCAGCAGTTTATGGGGGACTAGCGGTACAGATACGCAGTATTTT. The encoded protein is CASSLWGTSGTDTQYF.

This clone has just one count. This chain links TRBV5-5 with TRBJ1-1; the D gene is possibly TRBD1 (6 bases). The CDR3 sequence is 15 residues long. The germline gives CDR1 SGHKS, CDR2 YYEKEE (reference sequence). V was cut by 7 bases and J by 0 bases, with 16 bases left in between. The CDR3 loop reads CASHREMGMNTEAFF. In DNA, the CDR3 is TGTGCCAGCCACAGGGAGATGGGGATGAACACTGAAGCTTTCTTT.

V gene TRBV7-9 combines with J gene TRBJ1-4; no clear D. Germline CDR1 and CDR2: SEHNR and FQNEAQ (reference sequence). This CDR3 is built from 12 residues. The V end was cut by 5 bases, the J end by 4 bases, with 5 bases between. DNA for the CDR3: TGTGCCAGCAGCCAAAATAATGAAAAACTGTTTTTT. It encodes CASSQNNEKLFF.

The chain couples TRBV19 to TRBJ1-2; no clear D. CDR1 and CDR2 (germline): LNHDA, SQIVND (reference sequence). Trimming stripped 7 bases from V and 3 bases from J, with 12 bases between. The CDR3 sequence is 13 residues long. CDR3 sequence (DNA): TGTGCCAGTATGCGGCAGACCCACTATGGCTACACCTTC. Translation: CASMRQTHYGYTF.

The V gene is TRBV5-6, the J gene TRBJ1-2, with D uncertain. The CDR3 contains 13 residues. V lost 2 bases, J lost 8 bases, and 13 bases lay in between. Germline-derived CDR1 and CDR2 are SGHDT and YYEEEE. CDR3 amino acids: CASSLNRREGYTF. CDR3 in DNA: TGTGCCAGCAGCTTAAACCGGCGGGAAGGCTACACCTTC.

The chain carries TRBV28 and TRBJ1-2; 7 nucleotides match TRBD1. CDR1 is MDHEN and CDR2 is SYDVKM in the germline V gene. Losses at the gene ends were 4 bases for V and 2 bases for J; bases not matched to a gene: 7. The CDR3 is made up of 15 amino acids. CDR3 amino acids: CASSSQMTGNYGYTF. CDR3 nucleotides: TGTGCCAGCAGTTCTCAAATGACAGGGAACTATGGCTACACCTTC.

The rearrangement links TRBV18 to TRBJ2-2; 8 bases line up with TRBD1. Looked up from germline, CDR1 is KGHSH and CDR2 is LQKENI. This CDR3 has 15 amino acids. Trimming removed 6 bases from V and 6 bases from J; junction bases left unmatched: 9. The chain's CDR3 is CASSQLRQGPGELFF. In DNA form, the CDR3 reads TGTGCCAGCTCTCAACTAAGACAGGGGCCCGGGGAGCTGTTTTTT.

This clone has at least ten counts. The chain joins TRBV2 to TRBJ1-1, with 8 bases that match TRBD1. With 6 bases clipped from V and 5 bases from J, the junction kept 5 bases outside the gene matches. CDR1 is SNHLY, CDR2 FYNNEI, per germline. The CDR3 extends over 13 amino acids. The CDR3 nucleotides read TGTGCCAGCAGGGACAGGGCCGAAACTGAAGCTTTCTTT. As protein: CASRDRAETEAFF.

This chain connects TRBV19 to TRBJ1-5; tentative D call: TRBD1 (5 bases). Germline-derived CDR1 and CDR2 are LNHDA and SQIVND (reference sequence). V lost 3 bases and J lost 1, with 13 bases in between. This CDR3 spans 16 amino acids. The CDR3, as DNA: TGTGCCAGTAGTATTATGGGGCCAAGAAGCAATCAGCCCCAGCATTTT. Translating it yields CASSIMGPRSNQPQHF. The full variable domain, rest sourced from reference TRBV19 and TRBJ1-5, is DGGITQSPKYLFRKEGQNVTLSCEQNLNHDAMYWYRQDPGQGLRLIYYSQIVNDFQKGDIAEGYSVSREKKESFPLTVTSAQKNPTAFYLCASSIMGPRSNQPQHFGDGTRLSIL.